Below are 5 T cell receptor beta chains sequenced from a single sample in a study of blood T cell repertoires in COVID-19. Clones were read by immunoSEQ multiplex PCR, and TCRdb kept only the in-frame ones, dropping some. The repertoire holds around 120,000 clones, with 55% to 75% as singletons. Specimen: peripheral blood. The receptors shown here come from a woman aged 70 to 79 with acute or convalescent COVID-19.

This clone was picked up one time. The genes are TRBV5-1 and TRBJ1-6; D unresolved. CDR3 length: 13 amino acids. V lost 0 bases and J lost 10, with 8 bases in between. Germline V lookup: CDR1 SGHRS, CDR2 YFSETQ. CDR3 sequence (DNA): TGCGCCAGCAGCTTGGAGATAGCCTCACCCCTCCACTTT. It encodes CASSLEIASPLHF.

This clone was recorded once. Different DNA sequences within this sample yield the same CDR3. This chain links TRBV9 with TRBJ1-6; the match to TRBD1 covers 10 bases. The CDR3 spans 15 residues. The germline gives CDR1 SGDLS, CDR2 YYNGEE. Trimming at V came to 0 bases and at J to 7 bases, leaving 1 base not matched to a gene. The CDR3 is CASSVGTGGNSPLHF. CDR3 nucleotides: TGTGCCAGCAGCGTAGGGACAGGGGGGAATTCACCCCTCCACTTT.

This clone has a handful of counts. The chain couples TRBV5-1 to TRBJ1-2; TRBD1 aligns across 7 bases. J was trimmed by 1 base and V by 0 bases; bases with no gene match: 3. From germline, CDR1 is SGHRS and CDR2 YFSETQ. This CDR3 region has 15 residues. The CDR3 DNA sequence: TGCGCCAGCAGCTTGGATGGGACAGTTAACTATGGCTACACCTTC. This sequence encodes CASSLDGTVNYGYTF.

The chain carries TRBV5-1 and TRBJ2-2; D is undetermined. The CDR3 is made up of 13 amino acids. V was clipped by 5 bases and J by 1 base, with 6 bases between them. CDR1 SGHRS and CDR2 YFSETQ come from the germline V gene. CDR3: CASSELNTGELFF. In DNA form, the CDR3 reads TGCGCCAGCAGTGAGTTGAACACCGGGGAGCTGTTTTTT.

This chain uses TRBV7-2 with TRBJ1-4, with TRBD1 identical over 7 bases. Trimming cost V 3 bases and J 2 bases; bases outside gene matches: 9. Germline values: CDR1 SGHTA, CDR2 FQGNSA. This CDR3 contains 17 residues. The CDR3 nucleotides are TGTGCCAGCAGCTTCAACCGGGACAGCCTCACTAATGAAAAACTGTTTTTT. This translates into CASSFNRDSLTNEKLFF.